A single sample is the source of the 26 T cell receptor beta chains below, sequenced in a study of T cell clones after liver transplantation. TCRdb keeps only in-frame clones here, not all; method: immunoSEQ multiplex PCR. The profile covers nearly 55,000 clones, with around 84% appearing a single time and 7.5% to 10% taken by the ten largest. The material was CD4+ T cells from blood, obtained before liver transplant. All receptors come from a human donor who received a liver transplant.

The CDR3 loop is CASSPEGGPYEQYF. In DNA form, the CDR3 reads TGCGCCAGCAGCCCCGAAGGGGGGCCCTACGAGCAGTACTTC. The V gene is TRBV5-1, the J gene TRBJ2-7; either TRBD1 or TRBD2 may supply D (6 bases each). Germline V gene data show CDR1 as SGHRS and CDR2 as YFSETQ. There are 14 residues in the CDR3. V gave up 4 bases and J gave up 2 bases, with 13 bases separating them.

The J gene is TRBJ1-5, the V gene TRBV27; D not certain. Germline V gives CDR1 MNHEY, CDR2 SMNVEV (reference sequence). The CDR3 has 18 amino acids. V was shortened by 6 bases and J by 0 bases, with 21 bases between the two germline ends. This CDR3 is CASRRILDGVYSNQPQHF. The DNA of the CDR3 is TGTGCCAGCAGACGAATCCTGGACGGAGTCTATAGCAATCAGCCCCAGCATTTT.

This chain uses TRBV13 with TRBJ2-3; perhaps TRBD1 as D (6 bases). The CDR3 sequence is 14 residues long. Trimming removed 0 bases at V and 4 bases at J, with 8 bases between. Germline assignment: CDR1 PRHDT and CDR2 FYEKMQ (reference sequence). The CDR3 DNA reads TGTGCCAGCAGCTTAGGGGGGGCATCAGATACGCAGTATTTT. Protein product: CASSLGGASDTQYF.

The chain recombines TRBV9 with TRBJ1-2; a weak D match, TRBD1 (5 bases). Trimming removed 0 bases from V and 10 bases from J, with 7 bases in between. Germline lookup yields CDR1 SGDLS and CDR2 YYNGEE. The CDR3 is made up of 11 amino acids. In DNA, the CDR3 is TGTGCCAGCAGCGTAGAAGGGACCTACACCTTC. Its translation: CASSVEGTYTF.

The rearrangement joins TRBV6-5 to TRBJ2-7, with D hard to call. V lost 4 bases and J lost 2, with 15 bases in between. Germline V gene lookup returns CDR1 MNHEY and CDR2 SVGAGI. The CDR3 has 15 amino acids. CDR3 loop: CASSFRSRAPYEQYF. In DNA, the CDR3 is TGTGCCAGCAGTTTCCGATCTAGGGCGCCCTACGAGCAGTACTTC.

The CDR3 here is CASRTDIQPQHF. For the CDR3, the DNA is TGTGCCAGCAGGACAGATATTCAGCCCCAGCATTTT. J is TRBJ1-5 and V is TRBV28, with TRBD1 as a possible D gene (5 bases). Trimming took 6 bases from V and 6 from J, leaving 9 bases between them. CDR1 MDHEN and CDR2 SYDVKM come from the germline V gene. CDR3 size: 12 residues.

This rearrangement joins TRBV5-4 to TRBJ2-5, with D possibly TRBD2 on 5 matching bases. Germline CDR1 and CDR2: SGHNT and YYREEE (reference sequence). Trimming removed 7 bases from V and 2 bases from J, with 12 bases in between. This CDR3 has 13 residues. The DNA of the CDR3 is TGTGCCAGCGGTCGGACGGGACAAGAGACCCAGTACTTC. Translation gives CASGRTGQETQYF.

V and J are TRBV30 and TRBJ2-5; tentatively, D is TRBD2 (6 bases). Germline V gene sequence: CDR1 GTSNPN, CDR2 SVGIG (reference sequence). The ends were cut back, 2 bases at V and 5 bases at J, with 18 bases in the middle. The CDR3 extends over 15 amino acids. The CDR3 region has the DNA TGTGCCTGGAGTCCCCCTCCCGGGGGTCCGGAGACCCAGTACTTC. As protein: CAWSPPPGGPETQYF.

The chain has TRBV6-6 and TRBJ2-7; TRBD1 might be the D (5 bases). Between the trimmed V and J ends, which lost 6 bases and 3 bases, there was a span of 9 bases. The CDR3 has 12 residues. CDR1 and CDR2 (germline): MNHNY, SVGAGI (reference sequence). The CDR3 DNA follows: TGTGCCAGCAGCTTAGACAGCTACGAGCAGTACTTC. Its protein is CASSLDSYEQYF.

The rearrangement links TRBV6-5 to TRBJ1-3, with TRBD1 matching 8 bases. The germline gives CDR1 MNHEY, CDR2 SVGAGI. Trimming at V came to 2 bases and at J to 8 bases, leaving 2 bases not matched to a gene. This CDR3 is built from 13 residues. This CDR3 is CASSYATGDTIYF. Written as DNA, the CDR3 is TGTGCCAGCAGTTACGCGACAGGGGACACCATATATTTT.

The chain couples TRBV13 to TRBJ2-2, with no clear D. The CDR3 has 12 residues. Germline CDR1 is PRHDT and CDR2 is FYEKMQ (reference sequence). Trimming removed 3 bases from V and 7 bases from J, with 6 bases in between. The CDR3 reads CASSFRVGELFF. The CDR3 DNA reads TGTGCCAGCAGCTTCCGTGTCGGGGAGCTGTTTTTT.

This clone came up a few times. The rearrangement joins TRBV18 to TRBJ2-3; D is uncertain. CDR3 length equals 11 residues. The germline CDR1 and CDR2 sequences are KGHSH and LQKENI. The V gene lost 2 bases and the J gene lost 4 bases, with 1 base spanning the gap. The CDR3 nucleotides are TGTGCCAGCTCACCAGCAGATACGCAGTATTTT. Amino acid sequence: CASSPADTQYF.

The V gene is TRBV19, the J gene TRBJ1-4, with 8 bases matching TRBD1. V was clipped by 5 bases and J by 8 bases; unmatched bases: 7. The V gene's germline CDR1 is LNHDA and CDR2 SQIVND (reference sequence). The CDR3 spans 14 residues. The CDR3 DNA reads as TGTGCCAGTAGTTACGGACAGGGACTCGAAAAACTGTTTTTT. It specifies CASSYGQGLEKLFF.

V usage is TRBV10-3 and J usage is TRBJ2-1; weak D call: TRBD1 (6 bases). V was cut by 4 bases and J by 0 bases, with 10 bases left in between. In germline, CDR1 is ENHRY, CDR2 SYGVKD. This CDR3 is built from 15 residues. CDR3 nucleotides: TGTGCCATCAGTGGGGGGCAAAGCTCCTACAATGAGCAGTTCTTC. This gives the protein CAISGGQSSYNEQFF.

The J gene is TRBJ2-7, the V gene TRBV7-2; D assignment may be TRBD1 or TRBD2 (6 bases each). Germline CDR1 reads SGHTA; CDR2 reads FQGNSA. V was pared by 0 bases and J by 2 bases, with 14 bases between. The CDR3 contains 16 residues. This CDR3 reads CASSLAVYRGPYEQYF. In DNA, the CDR3 is TGTGCCAGCAGCTTAGCGGTATACCGGGGGCCCTACGAGCAGTACTTC.

This clone has more than one count but fewer than ten. V is TRBV9 and J is TRBJ2-1, with 7 bases matching TRBD2. The ends lost 0 bases at V and 3 bases at J; junction bases unmatched: 3. The CDR3 covers 15 residues. Looked up from germline, CDR1 is SGDLS and CDR2 is YYNGEE. CDR3 sequence reads: CASSVVASGYNEQFF. The CDR3, as DNA: TGTGCCAGCAGCGTAGTCGCTAGCGGCTACAATGAGCAGTTCTTC. The variable domain in full, completed from reference TRBV9 and TRBJ2-1, reads DSGVTQTPKHLITATGQRVTLRCSPRSGDLSVYWYQQSLDQGLQFLIQYYNGEERAKGNILERFSAQQFPDLHSELNLSSLELGDSALYFCASSVVASGYNEQFFGPGTRLTVL.

This chain connects TRBV2 to TRBJ2-5; TRBD2 aligns across 8 bases. Losses at the gene ends were 0 bases for V and 7 bases for J; bases not matched to a gene: 10. This CDR3 has 16 residues. Germline-derived CDR1 and CDR2 are SNHLY and FYNNEI. Here the CDR3 DNA reads TGTGCCAGCAGTGAAGCGACGGGGGGGAGCCGGGGGACCCAGTACTTC. Residues: CASSEATGGSRGTQYF.

The rearrangement joins TRBV4-3 to TRBJ2-2; D is unresolved. Trimming stripped 0 bases from V and 7 bases from J, with 6 bases between. The CDR3 is made up of 13 amino acids. Germline V gives CDR1 LGHNA, CDR2 YSLEER. The CDR3 protein is CASSQDWSGELFF. The DNA of the CDR3 is TGCGCCAGCAGCCAAGATTGGAGCGGGGAGCTGTTTTTT.

The rearrangement uses TRBV18 and TRBJ2-7, with 7 bases fitting TRBD2. Trimming cost V 5 bases and J 2 bases; bases outside gene matches: 9. The CDR3 totals 15 residues. The germline V gene encodes CDR1 KGHSH and CDR2 LQKENI. This chain's CDR3 is CASSSPTSPTYEQYF. The CDR3 bases are TGTGCCAGCTCATCCCCGACTAGCCCAACCTACGAGCAGTACTTC.

The chain is built from TRBV4-1 and TRBJ2-3; 9 nucleotides line up with TRBD2. Germline-derived CDR1 and CDR2 are MGHRA and YSYEKL. This CDR3 has 17 amino acids. The J segment lost 4 bases and the V segment lost 0 bases, leaving 8 bases of the junction unmatched. CDR3 in amino acids: CASSQDQGGGGADTQYF. For the CDR3, the DNA is TGCGCCAGCAGCCAAGATCAGGGCGGGGGGGGCGCAGATACGCAGTATTTT.

This clone was observed a single time. This sequence joins TRBV27 and TRBJ1-3, with D tentatively TRBD1 (6 bases). The V end lost 10 bases, the J end lost 4 bases, and 14 bases lay between the germline ends. Germline V gives CDR1 MNHEY, CDR2 SMNVEV (reference sequence). This CDR3 region has 13 residues. CDR3 nucleotides: TGTGCCACCCGGGGGCTTGAAGGAAACACCATATATTTT. It encodes CATRGLEGNTIYF.

V and J are TRBV7-9 and TRBJ2-1; D not certain. The V gene's germline CDR1 is SEHNR and CDR2 FQNEAQ (reference sequence). The CDR3 spans 14 residues. Trimming took 1 base from V and 8 from J, leaving 12 bases between them. The chain's CDR3 is CASSLVPQFHEQFF. CDR3 DNA: TGTGCCAGCAGCTTAGTTCCCCAGTTCCATGAGCAGTTCTTC.

To note about this clone: One junction end does not reproduce the germline sequence, and a read error may be involved. The chain is built from TRBV20-1 and TRBJ1-2, with D hard to call. Germline values: CDR1 DFQATT, CDR2 SNEGSKA (reference sequence). This CDR3 spans 11 amino acids. Here the CDR3 reads CSNRGDYGYTF. CDR3 DNA: TGTAGCAACAGAGGCGACTATGGCTACACCTTC.

This chain uses TRBV6-4 with TRBJ2-2; 7 bases are shared with TRBD2. Germline assignment: CDR1 MRHNA and CDR2 SNTAGT. The CDR3 runs to 16 residues. V was pared by 3 bases and J by 2 bases, with 6 bases of the junction left unmatched. The CDR3: CASSEVAGVNTGELFF. DNA of the CDR3: TGTGCCAGCAGTGAGGTGGCGGGAGTAAACACCGGGGAGCTGTTTTTT.

The chain has TRBV11-2 and TRBJ2-3; 13 bases map to TRBD2. The J segment lost 11 bases and the V segment lost 0 bases, leaving 8 bases of the junction unmatched. The V gene's germline CDR1 is SGHAT and CDR2 FQNNGV. The CDR3 length is 16 residues. The CDR3, as DNA: TGTGCCAGCAGCTTAGATCGGGGACTAGCGGGGTTCGGGCAGTATTTT. Protein sequence: CASSLDRGLAGFGQYF.

The chain links TRBV6-1 to TRBJ2-7, with 8 bases that match TRBD1. The junction had 15 bases not matched to a gene; V was cut back by 7 bases and J by 7 bases. Germline CDR1 MNHNS, CDR2 SASEGT. The CDR3 is 15 residues long. This CDR3 reads CASTKLDRDGWEQYF. CDR3 bases: TGTGCCAGCACAAAACTGGACAGGGACGGGTGGGAGCAGTACTTC.